The entry below gives a single T cell receptor beta chain sequence along with its context. This sample was taken from a study of OX40 agonist ivuxolimab in advanced cancers. The repertoire was sequenced with immunoSEQ multiplex PCR; TCRdb's copy has only in-frame clones and lacks some. The sample yields tens of thousands of clones, 89% seen once. The sample consisted of CD4+ or CD8+ T cells sorted from blood, taken in a trial of the OX40 agonist ivuxolimab. The TCR originated in an adult with an advanced solid tumor such as melanoma, head and neck, liver or kidney cancer.

Here the CDR3 reads CASRTVGTNEKLFF. CDR3 DNA: TGTGCCAGCAGAACGGTTGGGACTAATGAAAAACTGTTTTTT. This chain joins TRBV7-2 and TRBJ1-4; D not resolved. From germline, CDR1 is SGHTA and CDR2 FQGNSA. The CDR3 is 14 residues long. V shed 6 bases and J shed 2 bases, with 10 bases lying between them. Variable domain in full (rest from reference TRBV7-2 and TRBJ1-4): GAGVSQSPSNKVTEKGKDVELRCDPISGHTALYWYRQSLGQGLEFLIYFQGNSAPDKSGLPSDRFSAERTGGSVSTLTIQRTQQEDSAVYLCASRTVGTNEKLFFGSGTQLSVL.